These T cell receptor beta chains were read from a single sample in a study of cytomegalovirus exposure and HLA in healthy donors. Measured with immunoSEQ multiplex PCR; TCRdb has only the in-frame clones, and not every one. The repertoire consists of some 50,000 clones, with about two thirds occurring once and the leading ten covering around a fifth. Sequencing input: PBMCs. The receptors were gathered from a woman aged 50 to 60 in good health and CMV-seropositive. Both conserved end residues are part of each CDR3. The order of the fields is V gene, clone size, D gene, J gene, CDR3 protein, CDR3 DNA. A D gene is named only where the DNA matches it firmly. Where a row states a size, it is once, few, many or the class of an expanded clone; other rows omit it.

V: TRBV7-6
size: NA
D: NA
J: TRBJ1-3
CDR3: CASSLGRGGGRRGNTIYF
DNA: TGTGCCAGCAGCTTAGGGCGGGGAGGAGGGCGCCGAGGAAACACCATATATTTT

V: TRBV19
size: few
D: NA
J: TRBJ2-2
CDR3: CASLRAGELFF
DNA: TGTGCCAGTCTCAGGGCCGGGGAGCTGTTTTTT

V: TRBV5-4
size: NA
D: TRBD2
J: TRBJ2-3
CDR3: CASSRSGADTQYF
DNA: TGTGCCAGCAGCCGTAGCGGGGCAGATACGCAGTATTTT

V: TRBV7-9
size: NA
D: NA
J: TRBJ2-5
CDR3: CASRYTGGETQYF
DNA: TGTGCCAGCAGATATACTGGGGGGGAGACCCAGTACTTC

V: TRBV7-3
size: NA
D: TRBD2
J: TRBJ2-1
CDR3: CASSLSGSGNEQFF
DNA: TGTGCCAGCAGCCTTAGCGGGAGCGGCAATGAGCAGTTCTTC

V: TRBV5-1
size: NA
D: TRBD2
J: TRBJ2-3
CDR3: CASSLRTSGGMTDTQYF
DNA: TGCGCCAGCAGCTTGCGGACTAGCGGGGGTATGACAGATACGCAGTATTTT

V: TRBV27
size: NA
D: TRBD1
J: TRBJ2-5
CDR3: CASSTRTGGLYQETQYF
DNA: TGTGCCAGCAGTACTAGGACAGGGGGTTTGTACCAAGAGACCCAGTACTTC

V: TRBV13
size: NA
D: NA
J: TRBJ2-1
CDR3: CASSRGRDWDNEQFF
DNA: TGTGCCAGCAGCCGTGGACGGGACTGGGACAATGAGCAGTTCTTC

V: TRBV19
size: NA
D: NA
J: TRBJ1-1
CDR3: CASSETTNTEAFF
DNA: TGTGCCAGTAGCGAGACAACGAACACTGAAGCTTTCTTT

V: TRBV5-6
size: NA
D: TRBD1
J: TRBJ2-2
CDR3: CASSLRDRLPGELFF
DNA: TGTGCCAGCAGCTTGAGGGACAGGCTCCCCGGGGAGCTGTTTTTT

V: TRBV2
size: once
D: NA
J: TRBJ2-7
CDR3: CASTKDSYEQYF
DNA: TGTGCCAGCACGAAGGATAGCTACGAGCAGTACTTC

V: TRBV29-1
size: few
D: NA
J: TRBJ2-2
CDR3: CSVEGGLGELFF
DNA: TGCAGCGTTGAAGGAGGGCTCGGGGAGCTGTTTTTT

V: TRBV7-8
size: few
D: TRBD2
J: TRBJ2-1
CDR3: CASRGGASGPYNEQFF
DNA: TGTGCCAGCAGGGGAGGGGCTAGCGGTCCCTACAATGAGCAGTTCTTC

V: TRBV7-9
size: NA
D: TRBD1
J: TRBJ2-2
CDR3: CASSSSDRGTAGELFF
DNA: TGTGCCAGCAGCTCCTCAGACAGGGGAACTGCCGGGGAGCTGTTTTTT

V: TRBV7-2
size: NA
D: NA
J: TRBJ1-2
CDR3: CASSLVDRGGYTF
DNA: TGTGCCAGCAGCTTGGTAGACCGAGGTGGCTACACCTTC

V: TRBV4-3
size: NA
D: TRBD2
J: TRBJ2-1
CDR3: CASSIGTTGNEQFF
DNA: TGCGCCAGCAGCATCGGGACTACCGGCAATGAGCAGTTCTTC